This TCR beta chain stems from a study of T cells in Graves' hyperthyroidism and ophthalmopathy. Regarding the study as a whole: Most thyroid clonotypes expanded above 0.001 appeared in blood too.

V was cut by 1 base and J by 7 bases, with 7 bases left in between. This CDR3 comprises 12 residues. CDR1 and CDR2 from the germline V gene are SEHNR and FQNEAQ (reference sequence). Patients aged 18 to 65 had newly diagnosed hyperthyroidism lasting under 2 months. RNA transcripts were the template for amplifying TCR beta CDR3 regions. The HTBI set primed first-round TCR CDR3 RT-PCR. Via MiXCR, TCRdb re-called the multiplex PCR reads, giving one row per CDR3 protein. The table has 350,000 or so distinct CDR3 sequences, roughly 23% seen once; the top ten hold around half. A remark on this clonotype: Its antigen remains unidentified.

The receptor was derived from a woman between 45 and 60 years old with Graves' hyperthyroidism. This chain joins TRBV7-9 and TRBJ1-1, with D unresolved. The sequenced sample was blood. CDR3 amino acids: CASSLVSSEAFF. The CDR3 bases are TGTGCCAGCAGCTTAGTTAGCAGTGAAGCTTTCTTT.